Below are 27 T cell receptor beta chains sequenced from a single sample in a study of blood T cell repertoires in COVID-19. This table comes from immunoSEQ multiplex PCR, and its TCRdb copy is limited to in-frame clones, with some not included. The profile shows about 160,000 clones, approximately 90% of them singletons. Source material: peripheral blood. The receptor set was obtained from a man in his fifties with acute or convalescent COVID-19.

The chain recombines TRBV7-9 with TRBJ1-1; 9 nucleotides agree with TRBD1. The CDR3 runs 14 residues. V trimming: 5 bases; J trimming: 3 bases; junction bases outside the gene matches: 4. Germline assignment: CDR1 SEHNR and CDR2 FQNEAQ (reference sequence). The CDR3 nucleotides are TGTGCCAGCAGCCATCGGGACAGGGACACTGAAGCTTTCTTT. Translation: CASSHRDRDTEAFF.

The V call is TRBV7-8, the J call TRBJ1-6; tentatively, D is TRBD1 (6 bases). V lost 5 bases to trimming and J lost 9 bases, with 17 bases between them. The CDR3 loop spans 15 amino acids. Germline loops: CDR1 SGHVS, CDR2 FQNEAQ. The CDR3 loop reads CASSRGGQRSSPLHF. CDR3 sequence (DNA): TGTGCCAGCAGCCGAGGGGGGCAGCGTAGTTCACCCCTCCACTTT.

The rearrangement uses TRBV18 and TRBJ1-1, with D possibly matching TRBD1 (6 bases). Germline lookup yields CDR1 KGHSH and CDR2 LQKENI. V dropped 2 bases and J dropped 2 bases, with 21 bases sitting between them. This CDR3 comprises 18 residues. The chain's CDR3 is CASSPFMIGGPQNTEAFF. CDR3 nucleotide sequence: TGTGCCAGCTCACCATTCATGATTGGGGGCCCTCAAAACACTGAAGCTTTCTTT.

The genes are TRBV5-1 and TRBJ1-1, with a tentative D call TRBD1 (5 bases). V was cut by 0 bases and J by 3 bases, with 6 bases left in between. This CDR3 has 13 amino acids. Germline values: CDR1 SGHRS, CDR2 YFSETQ. The CDR3 loop is CASSLDRYTEAFF. CDR3 DNA: TGCGCCAGCAGCTTGGACAGGTACACTGAAGCTTTCTTT.

This clone was detected only once. The rearrangement joins TRBV27 to TRBJ1-2; 7 bases are a match to TRBD1. J was trimmed by 10 bases and V by 2 bases; bases with no gene match: 7. This CDR3 is 13 amino acids long. Germline V gene lookup returns CDR1 MNHEY and CDR2 SMNVEV (reference sequence). DNA for the CDR3: TGTGCCAGCAGTTTAACAGGGGCCTCCAACTACACCTTC. It specifies CASSLTGASNYTF.

The J gene is TRBJ1-5, the V gene TRBV30; TRBD1 matches at 7 bases. Germline CDR1 GTSNPN, CDR2 SVGIG (reference sequence). The CDR3 is 13 amino acids. J gave up 6 bases and V 2 bases, and 4 bases lay outside the gene matches. The CDR3 is CAWSRQGGQPQHF. The CDR3 DNA reads TGTGCCTGGAGTCGACAGGGCGGTCAGCCCCAGCATTTT.

This clone was observed once. V and J are TRBV20-1 and TRBJ1-5, with D unclear. CDR3 length: 12 amino acids. The V end lost 3 bases, the J end lost 3 bases, and 6 bases lay between the germline ends. Germline V gives CDR1 DFQATT, CDR2 SNEGSKA (reference sequence). The CDR3 DNA sequence: TGCAGTGCTAGTAATAACAATCAGCCCCAGCATTTT. It codes for CSASNNNQPQHF.

V usage is TRBV5-1 and J usage is TRBJ2-2; perhaps TRBD2 as D (6 bases). The CDR3 totals 16 residues. The germline gives CDR1 SGHRS, CDR2 YFSETQ. V lost 0 bases and J lost 7, with 16 bases in between. CDR3 sequence (DNA): TGCGCCAGCAGCTTGGACCCGTTCGCGGGGCGCGGGGAGCTGTTTTTT. It codes for CASSLDPFAGRGELFF.

The chain recombines TRBV10-3 with TRBJ1-5; 7 bases fit TRBD1. CDR3 length equals 13 residues. Germline loops: CDR1 ENHRY, CDR2 SYGVKD. The trim removed 10 bases at V and 7 bases at J, leaving 10 bases unmatched. CDR3 in amino acids: CATATGWQQPQHF. The CDR3, as DNA: TGTGCCACGGCGACAGGGTGGCAACAGCCCCAGCATTTT.

The V call is TRBV28, the J call TRBJ2-5; 11 bases are a match to TRBD1. Germline V CDR1 and CDR2: MDHEN, SYDVKM. The CDR3 runs 16 residues. V was clipped by 7 bases and J by 3 bases; unmatched bases: 10. The chain's CDR3 is CASTMQGQGGEETQYF. The DNA for the CDR3 is TGTGCCAGCACCATGCAGGGACAGGGGGGAGAAGAGACCCAGTACTTC.

The chain couples TRBV28 to TRBJ2-3; the match to TRBD2 covers 10 bases. This CDR3 spans 17 amino acids. V was clipped by 6 bases and J by 2 bases; unmatched bases: 11. Germline CDR1 reads MDHEN; CDR2 reads SYDVKM. CDR3 nucleotides: TGTGCCAGCAGCAGAGCTAGCGGGAGTTGGGCCACAGATACGCAGTATTTT. Encoded protein: CASSRASGSWATDTQYF.

The chain links TRBV11-2 to TRBJ1-3, with 7 bases that match TRBD1. The germline gives CDR1 SGHAT, CDR2 FQNNGV. V dropped 5 bases and J dropped 0; count of bases not matched to a gene: 7. The CDR3 contains 16 residues. This CDR3 is CASSLSRGTSGNTIYF. CDR3 DNA sequence: TGTGCCAGCAGCCTTTCCAGGGGGACCTCTGGAAACACCATATATTTT.

This rearrangement joins TRBV6-6 to TRBJ1-2, with D possibly being TRBD1 (5 bases). CDR3 length: 16 residues. Germline V lookup: CDR1 MNHNY, CDR2 SVGAGI (reference sequence). The germline V and J ends were trimmed by 2 bases and 6 bases, with 19 bases remaining between them. The CDR3 here is CASSYGAQSLYDGYTF. In DNA form, the CDR3 reads TGTGCCAGCAGTTACGGGGCACAGAGTCTTTATGATGGCTACACCTTC.

J is TRBJ1-1 and V is TRBV19, with TRBD1 identical over 8 bases. Losses at the gene ends were 6 bases for V and 1 base for J; bases not matched to a gene: 16. This CDR3 comprises 18 residues. Germline CDR1 reads LNHDA; CDR2 reads SQIVND (reference sequence). The CDR3 bases are TGTGCCAGTAGAAAATTCTGGGGGCGGACAGGGCCGAACACTGAAGCTTTCTTT. This translates into CASRKFWGRTGPNTEAFF.

The count of this clone is one. The gene calls are TRBV7-9 and TRBJ2-1, with TRBD2 identical over 8 bases. The trim removed 5 bases at V and 8 bases at J, leaving 14 bases unmatched. CDR1 and CDR2 from the germline V gene are SEHNR and FQNEAQ (reference sequence). This CDR3 has 16 residues. This chain's CDR3 is CASSRGPTSDFYEQFF. CDR3 nucleotides: TGTGCCAGCAGCCGAGGCCCGACTAGCGACTTCTATGAGCAGTTCTTC.

CDR3 protein: CATSKGQTRDYGYTF. The CDR3 DNA is TGCGCCACCTCTAAGGGACAAACTCGGGACTATGGCTACACCTTC. V is TRBV5-1 and J is TRBJ1-2; the D gene is possibly TRBD1 (6 bases). The CDR3 spans 15 residues. Germline loops: CDR1 SGHRS, CDR2 YFSETQ. V gave up 9 bases and J gave up 3 bases, with 21 bases separating them.

This clone was observed once. V gene TRBV18 combines with J gene TRBJ2-7, with 8 bases that match TRBD2. Germline CDR1 is KGHSH and CDR2 is LQKENI. This CDR3 contains 15 residues. The V gene end was trimmed by 6 bases and the J gene end by 0 bases; junction bases not matched to a gene: 7. The CDR3 DNA reads as TGTGCCAGCTCGCAAGCGGGACTAGGCTCCTACGAGCAGTACTTC. Amino acids: CASSQAGLGSYEQYF.

The chain links TRBV10-3 to TRBJ1-4; 7 bases map to TRBD1. V dropped 4 bases and J dropped 5; count of bases not matched to a gene: 7. From germline, CDR1 is ENHRY and CDR2 SYGVKD. The CDR3 is made up of 15 amino acids. CDR3: CAISATGTDNEKLFF. CDR3 DNA: TGTGCCATCAGTGCAACCGGGACAGACAATGAAAAACTGTTTTTT.

The rearrangement joins TRBV18 to TRBJ2-5; a weak D match, TRBD1 (6 bases). The CDR3 is 15 amino acids. V dropped 5 bases and J dropped 1 base, with 14 bases sitting between them. Per germline, CDR1 KGHSH and CDR2 LQKENI. The CDR3 coding sequence is TGTGCCAGCTCAGCCAAACTAGGGGGCCAAGAGACCCAGTACTTC. This gives the protein CASSAKLGGQETQYF.

The rearrangement links TRBV4-2 to TRBJ2-2; a possible D gene is TRBD2 (5 bases). This CDR3 contains 16 residues. CDR1 LGHNA and CDR2 YNFKEQ come from the germline V gene. V dropped 4 bases and J dropped 1 base, with 13 bases sitting between them. For the CDR3, the DNA is TGTGCCAGCAGCCGTAAGGCCGGGGAGAACACCGGGGAGCTGTTTTTT. It is translated as CASSRKAGENTGELFF.

The sample holds one count of this clone. Written as DNA, the CDR3 is TGCGCCAGCAGCCAAGATTGGACTAGGGGGGAGGGGGAGACCCAGTACTTC. This sequence encodes CASSQDWTRGEGETQYF. This chain links TRBV4-3 with TRBJ2-5, with D possibly being TRBD2 (7 bases). CDR1 LGHNA and CDR2 YSLEER come from the germline V gene. Trimming left V 0 bases short and J 5 bases short, with 19 bases between. This CDR3 has 17 amino acids.

The chain joins TRBV27 to TRBJ2-5, with D possibly TRBD2 on 5 matching bases. The CDR3 totals 12 residues. Trimming took off 4 bases at V and 5 bases at J, with 8 bases between the two ends. Germline V lookup: CDR1 MNHEY, CDR2 SMNVEV (reference sequence). This chain's CDR3 is CASSYRGETQYF. The CDR3 DNA is TGTGCCAGCAGTTACAGAGGGGAGACCCAGTACTTC.

The chain combines TRBV6-5 with TRBJ2-6; a weak D match, TRBD2 (6 bases). Germline-derived CDR1 and CDR2 are MNHEY and SVGAGI. V was clipped by 6 bases and J by 1 base, with 10 bases between them. The CDR3 covers 15 residues. CDR3 protein: CASRSGGSGANVLTF. The CDR3 DNA reads as TGTGCCAGCAGGTCCGGGGGTTCTGGGGCCAACGTCCTGACTTTC.

The rearrangement links TRBV9 to TRBJ2-1, with D perhaps matching TRBD2 (5 bases). This CDR3 contains 15 residues. The V and J ends lost 0 bases and 7 bases respectively, with 14 bases between them. Germline loops: CDR1 SGDLS, CDR2 YYNGEE. The CDR3: CASSVAWEHGNEQFF. The CDR3 DNA follows: TGTGCCAGCAGCGTAGCGTGGGAGCATGGGAATGAGCAGTTCTTC.

The chain combines TRBV9 with TRBJ1-6; D possibly corresponds to TRBD1 (6 bases). The CDR3 has 16 residues. V lost 3 bases and J 2 bases, leaving 12 bases between the germline ends. Germline V gives CDR1 SGDLS, CDR2 YYNGEE. CDR3 sequence (DNA): TGTGCCAGCAGCGAGGACAGCCGGACCTATAATTCACCCCTCCACTTT. Its protein is CASSEDSRTYNSPLHF.

The chain combines TRBV5-6 with TRBJ2-2, with 11 bases identical to TRBD2. Looked up from germline, CDR1 is SGHDT and CDR2 is YYEEEE. Germline trimming cut 0 bases from V and 1 base from J; bases unmatched to any gene: 2. The CDR3 spans 17 residues. The CDR3 coding sequence is TGTGCCAGCAGCTTGGCCGGACTAGCGGGGAACACCGGGGAGCTGTTTTTT. This encodes CASSLAGLAGNTGELFF.

The chain carries TRBV7-9 and TRBJ1-2; maybe TRBD1 (6 bases). The V end was cut by 3 bases, the J end by 2 bases, with 13 bases between. The germline V gene encodes CDR1 SEHNR and CDR2 FQNEAQ (reference sequence). The CDR3 totals 15 residues. CDR3 protein: CASSLGGGRNYGYTF. The CDR3 DNA sequence: TGTGCCAGCAGCTTGGGAGGGGGGCGAAACTATGGCTACACCTTC.